Below are 16 T cell receptor beta chains sequenced from a single sample in a study of shared clonotypes between healthy human individuals. Sequencing used immunoSEQ multiplex PCR; TCRdb keeps in-frame clones, though not all of them. The data hold some 900,000 clones, with 76% observed a single time. Sequencing was carried out using memory CD4+ T cells sorted from blood. The subset was: CD45RA-negative fraction. The receptors originated from a man aged 18-30 years in good health.

V usage is TRBV27 and J usage is TRBJ2-1; D is ambiguous. This CDR3 contains 13 residues. Per the germline V gene, CDR1 is MNHEY and CDR2 is SMNVEV (reference sequence). Trimming cost V 3 bases and J 11 bases, with 14 bases left between them. CDR3 nucleotides: TGTGCCAGCAGTTTGGGCAGAACAATGAAGCAGTTCTTC. Protein product: CASSLGRTMKQFF.

The gene calls are TRBV15 and TRBJ2-5; D uncertain. Trimming shortened V by 1 base and J by 5 bases, and 11 bases separated the two germline ends. The CDR3 is made up of 14 amino acids. Germline CDR1 reads LNHNV; CDR2 reads YYDKDF (reference sequence). The CDR3 loop is CATSRGGVDETQYF. The DNA of the CDR3 is TGTGCCACCAGCAGAGGTGGAGTAGACGAGACCCAGTACTTC.

The V and J genes are TRBV19 and TRBJ2-7; weak D call: TRBD2 (6 bases). The V gene lost 11 bases and the J gene lost 0 bases, with 26 bases spanning the gap. The CDR3 has 17 residues. CDR1 and CDR2 from the germline V gene are LNHDA and SQIVND (reference sequence). DNA of the CDR3: TGTGCCTTCTACTCTAACTTCCGGGACTTACCCTCCTACGAGCAGTACTTC. Protein product: CAFYSNFRDLPSYEQYF.

The chain recombines TRBV10-3 with TRBJ2-5; 10 nucleotides line up with TRBD2. Germline lookup yields CDR1 ENHRY and CDR2 SYGVKD. The CDR3 consists of 15 residues. The ends lost 6 bases at V and 5 bases at J; junction bases unmatched: 9. CDR3 in amino acids: CAISWSSGGLETQYF. CDR3 in DNA: TGTGCCATCAGCTGGTCTAGCGGGGGATTGGAGACCCAGTACTTC.

The gene calls are TRBV27 and TRBJ2-7, with a weak D call TRBD2 (5 bases). The V end lost 6 bases, the J end lost 4 bases, and 16 bases lay between the germline ends. There are 14 residues in the CDR3. Germline lookup yields CDR1 MNHEY and CDR2 SMNVEV (reference sequence). The CDR3 loop is CASRRRDAGYEQYF. The CDR3 region has the DNA TGTGCCAGCAGGCGGCGAGATGCGGGTTACGAGCAGTACTTC.

There are a few counts of this clone. The chain is built from TRBV5-1 and TRBJ1-1; the D is unclear. The CDR3 spans 12 residues. Germline-derived CDR1 and CDR2 are SGHRS and YFSETQ. Trimming took 0 bases from V and 3 from J, leaving 3 bases between them. CDR3: CASSLVDTEAFF. CDR3 bases: TGCGCCAGCAGCTTGGTTGACACTGAAGCTTTCTTT.

As regards this clone: This sample includes further DNA sequences coding for the same CDR3. The gene calls are TRBV5-1 and TRBJ2-5; tentatively, D is TRBD2 (6 bases). V lost 0 bases, J lost 3 bases, and 9 bases lay in between. The CDR3 extends over 14 amino acids. Germline values: CDR1 SGHRS, CDR2 YFSETQ. CDR3 sequence: CASSLGGGKETQYF. The CDR3 coding sequence is TGCGCCAGCAGCTTGGGAGGCGGGAAAGAGACCCAGTACTTC.

The chain recombines TRBV4-3 with TRBJ1-2, with D possibly matching TRBD1 (5 bases). This CDR3 has 14 amino acids. Germline CDR1 and CDR2: LGHNA and YSLEER. V was clipped by 4 bases and J by 4 bases, with 13 bases between them. CDR3 protein: CASSPGGDGYGYTF. In DNA, the CDR3 is TGCGCCAGCAGCCCGGGGGGGGACGGCTATGGCTACACCTTC.

The chain employs TRBV10-3 and TRBJ2-3; 7 nucleotides agree with TRBD1. From germline, CDR1 is ENHRY and CDR2 SYGVKD. V trimming: 5 bases; J trimming: 3 bases; junction bases outside the gene matches: 8. The CDR3 contains 15 residues. The DNA of the CDR3 is TGTGCCATCAGTTCGACAGGGAAGACAACAGATACGCAGTATTTT. This sequence encodes CAISSTGKTTDTQYF.

In regard to this clone: This specimen includes other DNA sequences encoding the same CDR3. This chain links TRBV18 with TRBJ1-1; TRBD1 matches 11 bases. The V and J ends lost 3 bases and 5 bases, in that order; junction bases with no gene match: 2. The CDR3 contains 14 residues. Germline assignment: CDR1 KGHSH and CDR2 LQKENI. CDR3 amino acids: CASSPGQGVTEAFF. CDR3 nucleotides: TGTGCCAGCTCACCGGGACAGGGGGTAACTGAAGCTTTCTTT.

This clone was seen repeatedly, ten times or more. The J gene is TRBJ2-2, the V gene TRBV18, with D possibly TRBD2 on 6 matching bases. V was pared by 1 base and J by 4 bases, with 10 bases between. CDR1 and CDR2 (germline): KGHSH, LQKENI. This CDR3 comprises 15 residues. CDR3 bases: TGTGCCAGCTCACCACAGGGACTCACCACCGGGGAGCTGTTTTTT. The encoded protein is CASSPQGLTTGELFF.

This rearrangement joins TRBV2 to TRBJ2-5; D is perhaps TRBD2 (6 bases). The CDR3 totals 16 residues. The V gene lost 3 bases and the J gene lost 3 bases, with 17 bases spanning the gap. The germline V gene has CDR1 SNHLY and CDR2 FYNNEI. The CDR3 reads CASSDSLRGREETQYF. The CDR3 region has the DNA TGTGCCAGCAGTGACTCTCTGCGGGGCAGGGAAGAGACCCAGTACTTC. Full variable domain (outside the CDR3, taken from reference TRBV2 and TRBJ2-5): EPEVTQTPSHQVTQMGQEVILRCVPISNHLYFYWYRQILGQKVEFLVSFYNNEISEKSEIFDDQFSVERPDGSNFTLKIRSTKLEDSAMYFCASSDSLRGREETQYFGPGTRLLVL.

The chain joins TRBV14 to TRBJ2-7; no firm D call. Germline CDR1 reads SGHDN; CDR2 reads FVKESK. Trimming took 4 bases from V and 0 from J, leaving 19 bases between them. This CDR3 is 17 amino acids long. CDR3 DNA: TGTGCCAGCAGCCTACACAGAAATCCAGTTCGCTCCTACGAGCAGTACTTC. It specifies CASSLHRNPVRSYEQYF.

This clone was seen more than once but under ten times. The V and J genes are TRBV27 and TRBJ1-2; perhaps TRBD1 as D (5 bases). This CDR3 is 14 amino acids long. The germline V gene encodes CDR1 MNHEY and CDR2 SMNVEV (reference sequence). With 3 bases removed from V and 0 bases from J, the gap between germline ends came to 8 bases. CDR3 nucleotide sequence: TGTGCCAGCAGTTTGGGCAGGGCTAACTATGGCTACACCTTC. This translates into CASSLGRANYGYTF.

The chain uses TRBV18 and TRBJ1-4; D is undetermined. Per the germline V gene, CDR1 is KGHSH and CDR2 is LQKENI. Trimming left V 5 bases short and J 8 bases short, with 15 bases between. CDR3 length: 14 residues. The CDR3 region is CASSTGPGWEKLFF. The CDR3 nucleotides read TGTGCCAGCTCAACCGGTCCGGGGTGGGAAAAACTGTTTTTT.

V usage is TRBV7-9 and J usage is TRBJ1-1; possibly TRBD1 for D (5 bases). The length of the CDR3 is 15 residues. CDR1 and CDR2 from the germline V gene are SEHNR and FQNEAQ (reference sequence). Between the trimmed V and J ends, which lost 3 bases and 2 bases, there was a span of 13 bases. For the CDR3, the DNA is TGTGCCAGCAGCTTTTTTACAGGATCCAACACTGAAGCTTTCTTT. It translates to CASSFFTGSNTEAFF.